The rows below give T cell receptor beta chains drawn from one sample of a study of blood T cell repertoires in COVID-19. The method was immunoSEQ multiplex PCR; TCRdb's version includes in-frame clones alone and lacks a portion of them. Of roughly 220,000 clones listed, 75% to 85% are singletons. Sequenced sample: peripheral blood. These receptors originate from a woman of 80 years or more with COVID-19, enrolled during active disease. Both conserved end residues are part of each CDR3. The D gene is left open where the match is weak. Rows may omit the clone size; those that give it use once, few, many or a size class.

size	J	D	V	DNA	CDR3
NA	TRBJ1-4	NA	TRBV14	TGTGCCAGCAGCCGGTCAGGAGAAAAACTGTTTTTT	CASSRSGEKLFF
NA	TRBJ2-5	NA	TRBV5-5	TGTGCCAGCAGAAAAACAGGAACCCAAGAGACCCAGTACTTC	CASRKTGTQETQYF
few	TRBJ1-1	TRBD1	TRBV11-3	TGTGCCAGCAGCTTAGGGGACAGGGTAGCTTTCTTT	CASSLGDRVAFF
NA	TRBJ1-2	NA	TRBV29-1	TGCAGCGTGCTACGCGGTGAGGGTTCGGCTGGCTACACCTTC	CSVLRGEGSAGYTF
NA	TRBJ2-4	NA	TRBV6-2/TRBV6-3	TGTGCCAGCAGCATTAGTTTACAAAACATTCAGTACTTC	CASSISLQNIQYF
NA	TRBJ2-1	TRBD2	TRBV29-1	TGCAGCGTCCCCCGAAGGTTAGCGGGGGGGGATGAGCAGTTCTTC	CSVPRRLAGGDEQFF
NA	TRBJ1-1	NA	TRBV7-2	TGTGCCAGCAGCTTCCGAGGGCGGGGCACTGAAGCTTTCTTT	CASSFRGRGTEAFF
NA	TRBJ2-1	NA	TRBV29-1	TGCAGCGTTGAAGAGGCAGGGACCTACAATGAGCAGTTCTTC	CSVEEAGTYNEQFF
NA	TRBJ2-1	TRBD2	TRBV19	TGTGCCAGTACATCTGGGCTGAGAGCGGGAGGGCCCAGGGTGGATGAGCAGTTCTTC	CASTSGLRAGGPRVDEQFF
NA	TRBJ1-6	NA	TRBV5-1	TGCGCCAGCAGCCTAGACAGTTCACCCCTCCACTTT	CASSLDSSPLHF
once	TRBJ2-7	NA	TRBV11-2	TGTGCCAGCAGCTTAGATCTAGCGTCCTCCTACGAGCAGTACTTC	CASSLDLASSYEQYF
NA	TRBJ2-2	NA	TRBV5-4	TGTGCCAGCAGCCCCCCTCGGCAGGGAAACACCGGGGAGCTGTTTTTT	CASSPPRQGNTGELFF
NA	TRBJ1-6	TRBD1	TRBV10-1	TGCGCCAGCAGTGAGTCCGGGACAGGTGATTCACCCCTCCACTTT	CASSESGTGDSPLHF
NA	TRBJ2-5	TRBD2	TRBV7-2	TGTGCCAGCAGCGCCCAAGGTAGCGGGGCTCCCGAGACCCAGTACTTC	CASSAQGSGAPETQYF
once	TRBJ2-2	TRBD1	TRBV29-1	TGCAGCGTTGAAGGGACAGGGGGGGAGCTGTTTTTT	CSVEGTGGELFF
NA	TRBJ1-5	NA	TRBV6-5	TGTGCCAGCAGTTACGGTGGACAAAATCAGCCCCAGCATTTT	CASSYGGQNQPQHF
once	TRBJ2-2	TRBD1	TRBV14	TGTGCCAGCAGCCGAGGACAGGGGAACACCGGGGAGCTGTTTTTT	CASSRGQGNTGELFF
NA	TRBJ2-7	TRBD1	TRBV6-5	TGTGCCAGCAGTATAGGACAGGGCGAGCAGTACTTC	CASSIGQGEQYF
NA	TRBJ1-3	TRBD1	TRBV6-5	TGTGCCAGTCTCACAGGGGGCGATTCAAACACCATATATTTT	CASLTGGDSNTIYF
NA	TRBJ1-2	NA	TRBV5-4	TGTGCCAGCAGCTCCACAGGGATCTATGGCTACACCTTC	CASSSTGIYGYTF
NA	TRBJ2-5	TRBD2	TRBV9	TGTGCCAGCAGCGCCACTAGCGGGGGGGGAATAGAGACCCAGTACTTC	CASSATSGGGIETQYF
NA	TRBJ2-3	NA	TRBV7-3	TGTGCCAGCAGCTTGGACTTCGGAGATACGCAGTATTTT	CASSLDFGDTQYF
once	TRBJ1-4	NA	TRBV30	TGTGCCTGGACTGTGGGGGGACTCCTAAATGAAAAACTGTTTTTT	CAWTVGGLLNEKLFF
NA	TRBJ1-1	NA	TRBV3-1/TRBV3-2	TGTGCCAGTTCGTGGGATAGCGGCGGGACTGAAGCTTTCTTT	CASSWDSGGTEAFF
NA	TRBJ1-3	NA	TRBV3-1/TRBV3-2	TGTGCCAGCAGCCACCGAGGCTCTGGAAACACCATATATTTT	CASSHRGSGNTIYF
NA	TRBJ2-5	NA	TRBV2	TGTGCCAGCTGGCGGGGGCCTGGCGGGGAGACCCAGTACTTC	CASWRGPGGETQYF
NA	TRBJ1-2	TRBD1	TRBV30	TGTGCCTGGAGGGGACAGGCCCGCTATGGCTACACCTTC	CAWRGQARYGYTF
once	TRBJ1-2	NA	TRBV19	TGTGCCAGTAGTATGAGAGGGAGCTATGGCTACACCTTC	CASSMRGSYGYTF
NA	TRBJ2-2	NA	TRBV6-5	TGTGCCAGCATCGGAGTTAACACCGGGGAGCTGTTTTTT	CASIGVNTGELFF
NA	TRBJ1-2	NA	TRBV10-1	TGCGCCAGCAGACCGGACAGCCACAACTTAGGCTATGGCTACACCTTC	CASRPDSHNLGYGYTF
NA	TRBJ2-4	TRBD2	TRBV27	TGTGCCAGCAGTCTTACCTGGACTAGCCGGAACATTCAGTACTTC	CASSLTWTSRNIQYF
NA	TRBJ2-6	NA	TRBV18	TGTGCCAGCTCACCACCATCAGGGTCTGGGGCCAACGTCCTGACTTTC	CASSPPSGSGANVLTF
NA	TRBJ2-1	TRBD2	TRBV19	TGTGCCAGTAGTCCTTTACTAGCGGGGTTTACCAATGAGCAGTTCTTC	CASSPLLAGFTNEQFF
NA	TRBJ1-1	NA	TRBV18	TGTGCCAGCTCACCACCGGGGGCCGTGAACACTGAAGCTTTCTTT	CASSPPGAVNTEAFF
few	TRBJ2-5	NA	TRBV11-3	TGTGCCAGCAGCTCCGAAGGAGGGGAGACCCAGTACTTC	CASSSEGGETQYF
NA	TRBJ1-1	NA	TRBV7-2	TGTGCCAGCAGCTTAGACAGGAGGAACACTGAAGCTTTCTTT	CASSLDRRNTEAFF
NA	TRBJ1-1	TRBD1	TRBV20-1	TGCAGTGCTGGGACAGACACTGAAGCTTTCTTT	CSAGTDTEAFF
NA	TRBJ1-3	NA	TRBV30	TGTGCCTGGAGTCCCAACCGGGGAAACACCATATATTTT	CAWSPNRGNTIYF
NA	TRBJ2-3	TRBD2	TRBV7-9	TGTGCCAGCAGCTTCTCTACTAGCGGGGGGGCAGATACGCAGTATTTT	CASSFSTSGGADTQYF
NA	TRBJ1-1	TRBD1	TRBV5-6	TGTGCCAGCAGCCCGTCCGGGACAGGGGGTGGCACTGAAGCTTTCTTT	CASSPSGTGGGTEAFF
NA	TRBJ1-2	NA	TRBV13	TGTGCCAGCAGTTTTACAGGAGACTATGGCTACACCTTC	CASSFTGDYGYTF
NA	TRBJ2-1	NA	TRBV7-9	TGTGCCAGCAGCTTAGAGCGGCGAGCTAGTTACAATGAGCAGTTCTTC	CASSLERRASYNEQFF
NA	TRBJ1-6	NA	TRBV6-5	TGTGCCAGCAGTTACGGGCAGGCCCCTTATAATTCACCCCTCCACTTT	CASSYGQAPYNSPLHF
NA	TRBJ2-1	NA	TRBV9	TGTGCCAGCAGCGTCGCAGGGAACAATGAGCAGTTCTTC	CASSVAGNNEQFF
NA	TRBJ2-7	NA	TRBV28	TGTGCCACCCGCATTACGGGGGAGCAGTACTTC	CATRITGEQYF
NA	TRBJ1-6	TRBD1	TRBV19	TGTGCCAGTAGTCAACAGGGGGCCCGTTCACCCCTCCACTTT	CASSQQGARSPLHF
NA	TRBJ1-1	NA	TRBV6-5	TGTGCCAGCACCCGAACGGGGTCTGAAGCTTTCTTT	CASTRTGSEAFF
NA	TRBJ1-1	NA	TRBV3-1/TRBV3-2	TGTGCCAGCAGCCACACCAGCGGTAGGTTGAACACTGAAGCTTTCTTT	CASSHTSGRLNTEAFF
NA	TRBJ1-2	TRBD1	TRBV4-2	TGTGCCAGCAGCCAAGATCCGCAGGGGGCGCTTGTCTATGGCTACACCTTC	CASSQDPQGALVYGYTF